This T cell receptor (beta chain) is from a study of blood T cell repertoires in COVID-19. Overall study context: In each case, the material was cDNA or gDNA derived from T cells, B-cell-depleted T cells, or PBMCs.

The CDR3 loop spans 14 amino acids. The V and J ends lost 6 bases and 5 bases, in that order; junction bases with no gene match: 8. The V gene's germline CDR1 is MNHEY and CDR2 SVGAGI. Per the authors' pipeline: Using reference gene primer amplification, nucleated cell counts were estimated. TCRdb's copy holds only in-frame clones and misses some; the assay was immunoSEQ multiplex PCR. V and J calls and clone size are those listed in that table; D and trimming were worked out from the DNA. This sample yields approximately 200,000 clones, of which 94% are seen a single time; roughly 0.76% belongs to the top ten.

This chain connects TRBV6-5 to TRBJ1-1; the match to TRBD1 covers 8 bases. Source material: peripheral blood. The receptor's source is a young man with COVID-19, enrolled during active disease. As DNA, the CDR3 is TGTGCCAGCAGAGCAACAGGGGGAGGAACTGAAGCTTTCTTT. Its protein is CASRATGGGTEAFF.